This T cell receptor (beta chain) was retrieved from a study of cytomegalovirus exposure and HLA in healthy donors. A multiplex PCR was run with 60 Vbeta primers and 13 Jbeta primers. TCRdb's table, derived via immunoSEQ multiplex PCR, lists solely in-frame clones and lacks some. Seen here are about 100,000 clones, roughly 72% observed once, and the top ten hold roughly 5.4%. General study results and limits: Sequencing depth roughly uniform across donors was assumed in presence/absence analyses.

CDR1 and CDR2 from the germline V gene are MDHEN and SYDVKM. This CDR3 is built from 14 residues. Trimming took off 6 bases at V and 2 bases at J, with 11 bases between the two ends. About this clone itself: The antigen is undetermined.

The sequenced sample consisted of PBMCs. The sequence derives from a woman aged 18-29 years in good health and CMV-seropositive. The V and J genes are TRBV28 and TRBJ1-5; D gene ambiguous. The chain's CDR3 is CASSLGGRNQPQHF. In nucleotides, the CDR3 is TGTGCCAGCAGCCTCGGCGGGCGCAATCAGCCCCAGCATTTT.